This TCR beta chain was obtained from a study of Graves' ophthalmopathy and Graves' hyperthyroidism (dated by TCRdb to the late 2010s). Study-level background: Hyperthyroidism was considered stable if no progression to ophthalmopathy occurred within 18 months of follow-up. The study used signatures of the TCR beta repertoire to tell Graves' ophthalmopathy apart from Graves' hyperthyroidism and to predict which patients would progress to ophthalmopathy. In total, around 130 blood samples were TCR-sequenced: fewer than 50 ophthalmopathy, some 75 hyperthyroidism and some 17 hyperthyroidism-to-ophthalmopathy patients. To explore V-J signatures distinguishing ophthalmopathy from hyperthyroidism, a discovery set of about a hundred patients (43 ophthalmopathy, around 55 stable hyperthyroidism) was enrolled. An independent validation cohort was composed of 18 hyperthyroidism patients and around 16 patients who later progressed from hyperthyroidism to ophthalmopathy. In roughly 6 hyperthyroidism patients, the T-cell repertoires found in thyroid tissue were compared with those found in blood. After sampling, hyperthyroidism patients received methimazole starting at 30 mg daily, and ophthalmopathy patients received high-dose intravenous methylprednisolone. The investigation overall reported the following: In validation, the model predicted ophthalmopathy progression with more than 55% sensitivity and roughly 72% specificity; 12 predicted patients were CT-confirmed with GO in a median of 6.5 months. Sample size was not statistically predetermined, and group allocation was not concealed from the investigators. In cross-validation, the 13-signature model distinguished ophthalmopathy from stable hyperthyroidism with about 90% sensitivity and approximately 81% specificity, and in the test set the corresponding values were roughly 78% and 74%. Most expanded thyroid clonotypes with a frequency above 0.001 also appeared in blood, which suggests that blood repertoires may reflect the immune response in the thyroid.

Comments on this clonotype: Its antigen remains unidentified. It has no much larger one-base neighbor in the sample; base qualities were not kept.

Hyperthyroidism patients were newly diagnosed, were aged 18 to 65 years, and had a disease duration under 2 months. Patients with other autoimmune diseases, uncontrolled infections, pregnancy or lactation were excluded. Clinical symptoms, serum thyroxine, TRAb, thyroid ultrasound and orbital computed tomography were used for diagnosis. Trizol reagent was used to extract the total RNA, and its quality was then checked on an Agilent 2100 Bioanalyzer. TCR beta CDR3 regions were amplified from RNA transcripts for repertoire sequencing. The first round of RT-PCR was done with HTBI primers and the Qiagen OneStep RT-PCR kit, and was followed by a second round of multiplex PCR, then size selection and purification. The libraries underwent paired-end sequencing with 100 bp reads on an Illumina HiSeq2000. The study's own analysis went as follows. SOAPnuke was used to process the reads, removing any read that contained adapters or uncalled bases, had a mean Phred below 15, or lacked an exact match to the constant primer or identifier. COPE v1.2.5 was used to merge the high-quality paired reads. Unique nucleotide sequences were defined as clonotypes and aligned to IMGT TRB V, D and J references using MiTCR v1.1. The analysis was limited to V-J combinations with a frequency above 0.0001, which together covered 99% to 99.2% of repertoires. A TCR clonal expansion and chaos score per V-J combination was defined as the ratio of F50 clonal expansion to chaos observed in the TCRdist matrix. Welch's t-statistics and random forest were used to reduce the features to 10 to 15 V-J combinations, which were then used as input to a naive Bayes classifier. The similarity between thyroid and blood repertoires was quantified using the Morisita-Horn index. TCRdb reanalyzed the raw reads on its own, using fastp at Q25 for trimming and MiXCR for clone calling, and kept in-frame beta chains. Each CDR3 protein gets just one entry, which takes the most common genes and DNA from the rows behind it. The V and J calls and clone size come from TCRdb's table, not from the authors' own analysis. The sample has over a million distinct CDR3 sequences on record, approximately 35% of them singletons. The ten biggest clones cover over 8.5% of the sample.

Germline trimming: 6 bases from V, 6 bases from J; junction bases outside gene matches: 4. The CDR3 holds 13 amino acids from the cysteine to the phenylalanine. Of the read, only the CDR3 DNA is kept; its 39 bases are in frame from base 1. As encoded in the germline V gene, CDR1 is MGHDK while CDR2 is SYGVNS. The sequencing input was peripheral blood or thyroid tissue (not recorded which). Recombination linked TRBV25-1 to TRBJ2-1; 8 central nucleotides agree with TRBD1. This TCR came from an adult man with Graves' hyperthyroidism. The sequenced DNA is TGTGCCAGCAGCTCGACAGGGGTCAATGAGCAGTTCTTC. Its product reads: CASSSTGVNEQFF.